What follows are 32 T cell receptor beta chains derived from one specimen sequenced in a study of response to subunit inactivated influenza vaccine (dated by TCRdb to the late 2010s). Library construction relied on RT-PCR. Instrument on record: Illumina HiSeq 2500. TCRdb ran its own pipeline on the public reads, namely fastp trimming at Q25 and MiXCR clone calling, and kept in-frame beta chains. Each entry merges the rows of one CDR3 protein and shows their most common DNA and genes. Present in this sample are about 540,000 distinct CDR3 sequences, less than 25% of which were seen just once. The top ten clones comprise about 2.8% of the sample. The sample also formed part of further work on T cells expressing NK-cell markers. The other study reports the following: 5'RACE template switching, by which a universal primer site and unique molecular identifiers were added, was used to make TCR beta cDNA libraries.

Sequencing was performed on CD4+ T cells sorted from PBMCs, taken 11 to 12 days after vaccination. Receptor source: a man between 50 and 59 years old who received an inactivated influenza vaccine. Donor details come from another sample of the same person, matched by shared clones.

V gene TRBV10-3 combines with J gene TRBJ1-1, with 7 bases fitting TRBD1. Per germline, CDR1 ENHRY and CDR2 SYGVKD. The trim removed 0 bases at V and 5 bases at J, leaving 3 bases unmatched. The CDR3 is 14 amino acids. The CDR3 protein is CAISESPGGTEAFF. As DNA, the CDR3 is TGTGCCATCAGTGAGTCTCCAGGGGGGACTGAAGCTTTCTTT.

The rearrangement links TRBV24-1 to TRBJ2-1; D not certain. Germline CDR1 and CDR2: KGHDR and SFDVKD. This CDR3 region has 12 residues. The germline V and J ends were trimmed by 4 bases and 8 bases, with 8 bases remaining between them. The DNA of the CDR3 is TGTGCCACCAGTGAAAACAGCGATGAGCAGTTCTTC. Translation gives CATSENSDEQFF.

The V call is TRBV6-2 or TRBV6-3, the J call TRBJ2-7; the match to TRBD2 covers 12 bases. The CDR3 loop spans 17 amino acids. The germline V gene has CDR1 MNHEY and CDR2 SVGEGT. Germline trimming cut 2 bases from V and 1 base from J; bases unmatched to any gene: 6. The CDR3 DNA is TGTGCCAGCAGTTACGGACTAGCGGGACGGCTGTCCTACGAGCAGTACTTC. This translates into CASSYGLAGRLSYEQYF.

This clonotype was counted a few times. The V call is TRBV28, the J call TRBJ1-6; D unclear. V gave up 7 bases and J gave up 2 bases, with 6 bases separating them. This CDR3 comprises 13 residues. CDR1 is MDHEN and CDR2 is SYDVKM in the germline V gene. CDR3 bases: TGTGCCAGCACTAGCCCCTATAATTCACCCCTCCACTTT. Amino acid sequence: CASTSPYNSPLHF.

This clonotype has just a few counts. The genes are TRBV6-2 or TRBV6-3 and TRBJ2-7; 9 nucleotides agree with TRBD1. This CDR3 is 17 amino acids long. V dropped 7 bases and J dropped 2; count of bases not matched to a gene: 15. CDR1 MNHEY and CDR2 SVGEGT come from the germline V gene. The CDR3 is CASTTSIYRGRPYEQYF. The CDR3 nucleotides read TGTGCCAGCACAACCTCGATTTACAGGGGGCGACCCTACGAGCAGTACTTC.

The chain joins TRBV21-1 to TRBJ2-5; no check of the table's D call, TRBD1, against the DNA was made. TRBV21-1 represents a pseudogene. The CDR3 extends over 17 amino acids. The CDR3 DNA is TGTGCCAGCAGCATTAGCAGAGCGGGGCCCGCTGGAGAGACCCAGTACTTC. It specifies CASSISRAGPAGETQYF.

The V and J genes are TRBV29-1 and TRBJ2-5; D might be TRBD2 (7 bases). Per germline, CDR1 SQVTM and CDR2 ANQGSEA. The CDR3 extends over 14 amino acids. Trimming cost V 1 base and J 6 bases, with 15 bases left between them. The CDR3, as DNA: TGCAGCGTTGAAGTTTGGGGGGGGGCCAAGACCCAGTACTTC. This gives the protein CSVEVWGGAKTQYF.

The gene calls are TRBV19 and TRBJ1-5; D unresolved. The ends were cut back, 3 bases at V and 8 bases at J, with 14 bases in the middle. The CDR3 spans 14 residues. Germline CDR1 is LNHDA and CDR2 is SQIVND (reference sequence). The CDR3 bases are TGTGCCAGTAGTATGGGAGGTCCTTGGGAGCCCCAGCATTTT. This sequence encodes CASSMGGPWEPQHF.

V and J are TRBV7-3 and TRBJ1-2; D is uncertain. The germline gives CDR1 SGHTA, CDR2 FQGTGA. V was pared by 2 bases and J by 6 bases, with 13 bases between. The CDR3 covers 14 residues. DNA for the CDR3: TGTGCCAGCAGCTTATCCCCCGGGGAGAATGGCTACACCTTC. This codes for CASSLSPGENGYTF.

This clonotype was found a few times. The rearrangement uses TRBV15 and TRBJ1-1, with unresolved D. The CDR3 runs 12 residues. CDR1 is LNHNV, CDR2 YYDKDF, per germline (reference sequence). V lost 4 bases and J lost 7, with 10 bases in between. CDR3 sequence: CATSNPESEAFF. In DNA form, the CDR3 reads TGTGCCACCAGCAATCCGGAGAGTGAAGCTTTCTTT.

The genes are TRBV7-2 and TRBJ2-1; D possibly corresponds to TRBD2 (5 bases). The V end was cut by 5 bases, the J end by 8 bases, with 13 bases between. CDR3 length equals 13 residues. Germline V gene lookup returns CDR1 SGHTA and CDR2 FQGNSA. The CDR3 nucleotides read TGTGCCAGCAGCCAAACTAGTTACCATGAGCAGTTCTTC. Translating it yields CASSQTSYHEQFF.

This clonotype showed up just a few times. The CDR3 DNA follows: TGTGCCAGCAGTTACAACCACAGGGAACCTGGGGCCAACGTCCTGACTTTC. Its protein product is CASSYNHREPGANVLTF. The chain carries TRBV6-2 or TRBV6-3 and TRBJ2-6; D possibly corresponds to TRBD1 (6 bases). CDR1 and CDR2 (germline): MNHEY, SVGEGT. This CDR3 contains 17 residues. With 2 bases removed from V and 2 bases from J, the gap between germline ends came to 13 bases.

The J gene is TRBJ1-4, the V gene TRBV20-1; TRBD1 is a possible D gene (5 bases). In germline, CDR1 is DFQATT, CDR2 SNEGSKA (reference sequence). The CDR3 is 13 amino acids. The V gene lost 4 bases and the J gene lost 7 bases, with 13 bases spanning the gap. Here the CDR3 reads CSAISGFSEKLFF. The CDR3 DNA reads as TGCAGTGCTATTTCAGGGTTTTCTGAAAAACTGTTTTTT.

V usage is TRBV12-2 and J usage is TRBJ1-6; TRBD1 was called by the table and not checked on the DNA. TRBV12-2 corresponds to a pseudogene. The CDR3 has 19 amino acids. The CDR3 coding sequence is TGTGCAAGTCGCTTCCCGTGCCAAAGTGGGACAACCTATAATTCACCCCTCCACTTT. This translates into CASRFPCQSGTTYNSPLHF.

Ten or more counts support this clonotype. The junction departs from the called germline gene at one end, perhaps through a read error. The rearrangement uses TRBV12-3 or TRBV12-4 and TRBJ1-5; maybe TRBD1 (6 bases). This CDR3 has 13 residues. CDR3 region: CASSWGANQPQHF. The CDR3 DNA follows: TGTGCCAGTAGTTGGGGGGCCAATCAGCCCCAGCATTTT.

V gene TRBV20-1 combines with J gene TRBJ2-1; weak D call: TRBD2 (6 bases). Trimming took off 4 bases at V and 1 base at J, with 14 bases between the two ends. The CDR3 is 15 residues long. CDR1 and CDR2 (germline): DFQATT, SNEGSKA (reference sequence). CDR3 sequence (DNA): TGCAGTGCTATCTTAGCGGAAAGGTCCTACAATGAGCAGTTCTTC. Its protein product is CSAILAERSYNEQFF.

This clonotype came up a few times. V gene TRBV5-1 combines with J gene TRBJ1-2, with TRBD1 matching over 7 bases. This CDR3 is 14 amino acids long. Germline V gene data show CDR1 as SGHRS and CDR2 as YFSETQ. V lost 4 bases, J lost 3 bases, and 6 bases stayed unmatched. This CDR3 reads CASSTVDRDYGYTF. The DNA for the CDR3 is TGCGCCAGCAGCACGGTCGACAGGGACTATGGCTACACCTTC. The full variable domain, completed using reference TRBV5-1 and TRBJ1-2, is KAGVTQTPRYLIKTRGQQVTLSCSPISGHRSVSWYQQTPGQGLQFLFEYFSETQRNKGNFPGRFSGRQFSNSRSEMNVSTLELGDSALYLCASSTVDRDYGYTFGSGTRLTVV.

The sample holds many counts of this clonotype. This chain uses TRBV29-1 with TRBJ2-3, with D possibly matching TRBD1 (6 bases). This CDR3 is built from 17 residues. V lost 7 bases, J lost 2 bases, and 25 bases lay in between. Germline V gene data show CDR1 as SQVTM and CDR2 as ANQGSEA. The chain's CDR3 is CSAQLTGFLGDTDTQYF. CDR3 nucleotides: TGCAGCGCTCAACTCACAGGGTTTCTGGGCGACACAGATACGCAGTATTTT.

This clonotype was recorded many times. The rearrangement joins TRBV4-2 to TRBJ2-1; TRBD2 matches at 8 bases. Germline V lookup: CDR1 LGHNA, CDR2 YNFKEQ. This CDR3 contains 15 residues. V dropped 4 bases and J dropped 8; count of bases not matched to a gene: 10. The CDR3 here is CASSPEAAGGHEQFF. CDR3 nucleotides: TGTGCCAGCAGCCCCGAGGCCGCGGGAGGCCATGAGCAGTTCTTC.

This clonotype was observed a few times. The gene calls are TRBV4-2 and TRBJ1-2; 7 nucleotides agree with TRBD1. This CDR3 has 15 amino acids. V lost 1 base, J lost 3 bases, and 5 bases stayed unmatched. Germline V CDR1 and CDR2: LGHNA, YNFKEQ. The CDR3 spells CASSQGDSTYYGYTF. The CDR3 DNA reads TGTGCCAGCAGCCAAGGGGACAGTACATACTATGGCTACACCTTC.

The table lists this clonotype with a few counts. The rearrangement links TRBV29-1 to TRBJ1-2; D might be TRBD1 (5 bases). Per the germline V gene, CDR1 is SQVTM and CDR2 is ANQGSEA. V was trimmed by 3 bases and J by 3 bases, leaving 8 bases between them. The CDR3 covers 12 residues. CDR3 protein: CSVEGRDYGYTF. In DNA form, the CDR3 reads TGCAGCGTTGAGGGGCGGGACTATGGCTACACCTTC.

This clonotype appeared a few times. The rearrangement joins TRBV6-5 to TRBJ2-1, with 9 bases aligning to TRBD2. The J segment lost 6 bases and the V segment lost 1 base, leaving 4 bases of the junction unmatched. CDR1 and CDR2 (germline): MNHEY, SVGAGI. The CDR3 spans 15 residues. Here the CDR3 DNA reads TGTGCCAGCAGTTACTTGGCGGGGGGGCTCAATGAGCAGTTCTTC. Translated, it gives CASSYLAGGLNEQFF.

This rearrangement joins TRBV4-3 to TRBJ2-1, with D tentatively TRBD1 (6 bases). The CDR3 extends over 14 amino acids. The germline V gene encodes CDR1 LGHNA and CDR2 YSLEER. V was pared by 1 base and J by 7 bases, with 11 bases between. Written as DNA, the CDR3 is TGCGCCAGCAGCCAAGTTGGAAGGGGGAATGAGCAGTTCTTC. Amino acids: CASSQVGRGNEQFF.

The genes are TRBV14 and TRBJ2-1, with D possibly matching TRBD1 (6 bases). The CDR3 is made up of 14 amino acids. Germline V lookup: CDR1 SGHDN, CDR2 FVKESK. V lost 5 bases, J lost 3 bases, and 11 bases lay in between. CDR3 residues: CASSEGVIYNEQFF. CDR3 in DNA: TGTGCCAGCAGCGAGGGGGTGATCTACAATGAGCAGTTCTTC.

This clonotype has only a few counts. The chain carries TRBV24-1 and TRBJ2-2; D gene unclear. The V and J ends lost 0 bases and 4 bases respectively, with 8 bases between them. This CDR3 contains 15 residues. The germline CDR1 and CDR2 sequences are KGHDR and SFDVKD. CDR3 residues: CATSDLARSTGELFF. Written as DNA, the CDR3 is TGTGCCACCAGTGATTTGGCCAGGAGCACCGGGGAGCTGTTTTTT.

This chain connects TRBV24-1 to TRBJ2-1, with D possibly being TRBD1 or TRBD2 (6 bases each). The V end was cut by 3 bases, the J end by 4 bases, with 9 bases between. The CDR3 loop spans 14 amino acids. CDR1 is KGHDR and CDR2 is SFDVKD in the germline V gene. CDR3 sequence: CATSDGGLYNEQFF. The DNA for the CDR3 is TGTGCCACCAGTGATGGGGGGCTATACAATGAGCAGTTCTTC.

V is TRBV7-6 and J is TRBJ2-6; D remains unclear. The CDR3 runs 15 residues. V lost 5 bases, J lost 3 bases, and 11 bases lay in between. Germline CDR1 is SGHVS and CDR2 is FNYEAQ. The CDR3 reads CASSDIRDGANVLTF. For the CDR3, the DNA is TGTGCCAGCAGCGATATTAGGGATGGGGCCAACGTCCTGACTTTC.

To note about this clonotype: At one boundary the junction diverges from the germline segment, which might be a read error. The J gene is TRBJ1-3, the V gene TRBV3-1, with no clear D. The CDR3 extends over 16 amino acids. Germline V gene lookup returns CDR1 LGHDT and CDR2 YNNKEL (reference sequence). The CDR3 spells CASSQSRLFSGNAIYF. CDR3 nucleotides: TGTGCCAGCAGCCAATCCAGGCTGTTCTCTGGAAACGCCATATATTTT.

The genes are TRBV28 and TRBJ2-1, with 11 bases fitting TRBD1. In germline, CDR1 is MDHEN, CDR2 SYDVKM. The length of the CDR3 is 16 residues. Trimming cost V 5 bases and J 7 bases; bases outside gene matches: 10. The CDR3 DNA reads TGTGCCAGCAGTCCCCCTACCGGGACAGGGGGAAATGAGCAGTTCTTC. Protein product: CASSPPTGTGGNEQFF.

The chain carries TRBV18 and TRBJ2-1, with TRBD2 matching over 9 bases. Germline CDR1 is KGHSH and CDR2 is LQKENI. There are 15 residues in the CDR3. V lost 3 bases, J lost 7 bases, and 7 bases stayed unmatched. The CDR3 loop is CASSPFAGGLNEQFF. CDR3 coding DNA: TGTGCCAGCTCACCCTTTGCGGGGGGGCTTAATGAGCAGTTCTTC.

The CDR3, as DNA: TGCAGTGCTAGATTTGGGGCGCTAGGAAACACCATATATTTT. Translating it yields CSARFGALGNTIYF. V and J are TRBV20-1 and TRBJ1-3; tentative D call: TRBD1 (5 bases). The V and J ends lost 2 bases and 4 bases respectively, with 12 bases between them. This CDR3 spans 14 amino acids. The germline V gene has CDR1 DFQATT and CDR2 SNEGSKA (reference sequence).

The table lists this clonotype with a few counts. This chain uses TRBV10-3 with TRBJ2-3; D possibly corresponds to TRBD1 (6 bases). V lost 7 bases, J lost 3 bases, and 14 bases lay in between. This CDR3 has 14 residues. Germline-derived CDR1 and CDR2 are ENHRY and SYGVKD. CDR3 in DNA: TGTGCCATCAAGGACAGCAGACAAACAGATACGCAGTATTTT. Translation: CAIKDSRQTDTQYF.